This T cell receptor (beta chain) was profiled in a study of T cells in Graves' hyperthyroidism and ophthalmopathy. TCR beta CDR3 regions were amplified from RNA. When the TCR CDR3 underwent first-round RT-PCR, the HTBI primer set was used. From the multiplex PCR reads, TCRdb called clonotypes with MiXCR, one entry per CDR3 protein. The sample shows roughly 400,000 distinct CDR3 sequences, approximately 14% of them seen only once. Germline V lookup: CDR1 ENHRY, CDR2 SYGVKD. The V end lost 6 bases, the J end lost 4 bases, and 15 bases lay between the germline ends. CDR3 length equals 14 residues. The sequencing input was blood. This receptor was taken from a woman in her late teens or twenties with Graves' hyperthyroidism that later progressed to Graves' ophthalmopathy. V and J are TRBV10-3 and TRBJ1-2, with a tentative D call TRBD1 (5 bases). The CDR3 sequence: CAIRGRDSVYGYTF. The CDR3 nucleotides are TGTGCCATCAGAGGCAGGGATTCAGTCTATGGCTACACCTTC.